Presented here are 13 T cell receptor beta chains from one specimen sequenced in a study of cytomegalovirus exposure and HLA in healthy donors. Vbeta (60) and Jbeta (13) primers were used in the PCR. Repertoires were generated with immunoSEQ multiplex PCR, while TCRdb's copy carries only in-frame clones and drops some. The table lists 80,000 to 100,000 clones, over 80% of them singletons. Sequenced: PBMCs. These receptors were obtained from a female donor in good health and CMV-seropositive.

The CDR3 loop reads CASSGRQETNEKLFF. In nucleotides, the CDR3 is TGTGCCAGCAGCGGCCGACAGGAGACTAATGAAAAACTGTTTTTT. V gene TRBV11-3 combines with J gene TRBJ1-4; possible D gene TRBD1, 6 bases. From germline, CDR1 is SGHNT and CDR2 YENEEA. V was trimmed by 5 bases and J by 2 bases, leaving 12 bases between them. The CDR3 has 15 amino acids.

V is TRBV25-1 and J is TRBJ2-1, with D maybe TRBD1 (6 bases). V was clipped by 3 bases and J by 6 bases, with 12 bases between them. The CDR3 contains 14 residues. The germline CDR1 and CDR2 sequences are MGHDK and SYGVNS. CDR3: CASSDRGFTNEQFF. For the CDR3, the DNA is TGTGCCAGCAGTGACAGGGGTTTTACCAATGAGCAGTTCTTC.

The chain carries TRBV6-5 and TRBJ1-1, with 7 positions matching TRBD1. This CDR3 has 14 amino acids. Germline V CDR1 and CDR2: MNHEY, SVGAGI. V dropped 6 bases and J dropped 0; count of bases not matched to a gene: 4. The DNA of the CDR3 is TGTGCCAGCAGCTACAGGGGTGTGAACACTGAAGCTTTCTTT. It yields the protein CASSYRGVNTEAFF.

A word on this clone: Additional DNA sequences in this sample encode the identical CDR3. The rearrangement uses TRBV28 and TRBJ2-7; D remains ambiguous. V was cut by 6 bases and J by 0 bases, with 12 bases left in between. CDR1 is MDHEN, CDR2 SYDVKM, per germline. This CDR3 contains 14 residues. Written as DNA, the CDR3 is TGTGCCAGCAGCCCGCCCGGAGCCTCCTACGAGCAGTACTTC. It codes for CASSPPGASYEQYF. Together with reference TRBV28 and TRBJ2-7, the CDR3 gives the full variable domain: DVKVTQSSRYLVKRTGEKVFLECVQDMDHENMFWYRQDPGLGLRLIYFSYDVKMKEKGDIPEGYSVSREKKERFSLILESASTNQTSMYLCASSPPGASYEQYFGPGTRLTVT.

V is TRBV9 and J is TRBJ2-7; TRBD1 agrees at 9 bases. From germline, CDR1 is SGDLS and CDR2 YYNGEE. The CDR3 is 15 amino acids. Unmatched junction bases numbered 11, after V lost 4 bases and J lost 6 bases. The chain's CDR3 is CASSPFRDRVSEQYF. As DNA, the CDR3 is TGTGCCAGCAGCCCATTCCGGGACAGGGTATCCGAGCAGTACTTC. Supplemented by reference TRBV9 and TRBJ2-7, the full variable domain reads DSGVTQTPKHLITATGQRVTLRCSPRSGDLSVYWYQQSLDQGLQFLIQYYNGEERAKGNILERFSAQQFPDLHSELNLSSLELGDSALYFCASSPFRDRVSEQYFGPGTRLTVT.

This clone has just one count. The chain joins TRBV4-1 to TRBJ2-1; 7 bases fit TRBD2. CDR1 and CDR2 from the germline V gene are MGHRA and YSYEKL. CDR3 length: 16 amino acids. V was clipped by 1 base and J by 2 bases; unmatched bases: 5. CDR3 residues: CASSQAQAGPYNEQFF. The CDR3 bases are TGCGCCAGCAGCCAAGCCCAAGCGGGGCCCTACAATGAGCAGTTCTTC.

This rearrangement joins TRBV5-1 to TRBJ2-5; 7 bases align to TRBD2. Germline CDR1 and CDR2: SGHRS and YFSETQ. Trimming at V came to 2 bases and at J to 1 base, leaving 5 bases not matched to a gene. The CDR3 length is 15 residues. CDR3 in amino acids: CASSFSSGLQETQYF. The CDR3 nucleotides read TGCGCCAGCAGCTTCTCTAGCGGACTCCAAGAGACCCAGTACTTC.

The rearrangement uses TRBV6-5 and TRBJ1-2; the D gene is possibly TRBD1 (6 bases). V gave up 6 bases and J gave up 2 bases, with 10 bases separating them. CDR3 length: 13 amino acids. Germline CDR1 and CDR2: MNHEY and SVGAGI. CDR3 sequence (DNA): TGTGCCAGCAGAAAAACAGGGAACTATGGCTACACCTTC. Protein sequence: CASRKTGNYGYTF.

The chain has TRBV5-6 and TRBJ2-1; 12 bases agree with TRBD2. V lost 6 bases to trimming and J lost 6 bases; unmatched junction nucleotides: 10. The CDR3 has 16 amino acids. Germline assignment: CDR1 SGHDT and CDR2 YYEEEE. For the CDR3, the DNA is TGTGCCAGCATCCCAAGGACTAGCGGGGCCGGCAATGAGCAGTTCTTC. Amino acid sequence: CASIPRTSGAGNEQFF.

The J gene is TRBJ2-5, the V gene TRBV6-5; tentatively, D is TRBD1 (5 bases). With the DNA end fitting TRBJ2-7 better, the J assignment may be wrong. In germline, CDR1 is MNHEY, CDR2 SVGAGI. The CDR3 covers 13 residues. CDR3 sequence (DNA): TGTGCCAGCACTAGACAGCAGGGCTACGAGCAGTACTTC. Protein sequence: CASTRQQGYEQYF.

This chain uses TRBV7-9 with TRBJ1-1, with TRBD1 matching over 7 bases. The trim removed 5 bases at V and 10 bases at J, leaving 10 bases unmatched. The CDR3 covers 13 residues. Germline-derived CDR1 and CDR2 are SEHNR and FQNEAQ (reference sequence). Written as DNA, the CDR3 is TGTGCCAGCAGCCTGGTGAGGGGGCGAGGAGCTTTCTTT. Its translation: CASSLVRGRGAFF.

The rearrangement joins TRBV19 to TRBJ1-5, with 8 nucleotides matching TRBD1. V shed 3 bases and J 6 bases; nucleotides not matched to a gene: 7. The germline V gene has CDR1 LNHDA and CDR2 SQIVND (reference sequence). The CDR3 has 15 residues. The CDR3 loop reads CASSIWTGSIQPQHF. For the CDR3, the DNA is TGTGCCAGTAGTATCTGGACAGGGTCGATTCAGCCCCAGCATTTT.

V is TRBV7-2 and J is TRBJ2-1; the match to TRBD1 covers 7 bases. This CDR3 contains 15 residues. Germline CDR1 and CDR2: SGHTA and FQGNSA. V lost 1 base, J lost 4 bases, and 4 bases stayed unmatched. CDR3 bases: TGTGCCAGCAGCTTAGGAGGGGGCGGATACAATGAGCAGTTCTTC. Its protein is CASSLGGGGYNEQFF.